Each of the 21 T cell receptor beta chains below was sequenced from the same sample in a study of breast tumors, draining lymph nodes, adjacent tissues. The lymph nodes were axillary draining lymph nodes from breast cancer patients. TCRdb used MiXCR to reprocess the multiplex PCR reads, holding one entry per CDR3 protein. The top ten clones hold 3.8% of a sample with fewer than 200,000 distinct CDR3 sequences, approximately 30% of them seen once. The sequenced material came from axillary lymph node tissue. The receptors come from a female donor with breast cancer. Some clones in this sample may be carry-over from other donors' samples.

This clonotype showed up many times. The chain links TRBV3-1 to TRBJ2-5, with 7 bases fitting TRBD1. The CDR3 extends over 15 amino acids. V shed 2 bases and J 2 bases; nucleotides not matched to a gene: 5. Germline V gives CDR1 LGHDT, CDR2 YNNKEL (reference sequence). The CDR3 sequence is CASSQRDRTQETQYF. CDR3 DNA: TGTGCCAGCAGCCAAAGGGACAGAACTCAAGAGACCCAGTACTTC.

This clonotype occurred many times. This chain connects TRBV28 to TRBJ1-2; 8 bases fit TRBD1. J was trimmed by 2 bases and V by 6 bases; bases with no gene match: 2. The CDR3 spans 13 residues. Germline lookup yields CDR1 MDHEN and CDR2 SYDVKM. As DNA, the CDR3 is TGTGCCAGCAGGGCAGGGGGCAACTATGGCTACACCTTC. It translates to CASRAGGNYGYTF.

This chain uses TRBV20-1 with TRBJ2-3; D assignment may be TRBD1 or TRBD2 (7 bases each). There are 15 residues in the CDR3. The V and J ends lost 6 bases and 5 bases respectively, with 21 bases between them. CDR1 and CDR2 from the germline V gene are DFQATT and SNEGSKA (reference sequence). The CDR3 sequence is CSARKQGGVLDTQYF. The CDR3 DNA is TGCAGTGCGAGAAAGCAGGGGGGGGTTTTAGATACGCAGTATTTT.

At least ten counts were recorded for this clonotype. The chain joins TRBV19 to TRBJ1-5; D is undetermined. The CDR3 runs to 13 residues. V lost 6 bases to trimming and J lost 10 bases, with 16 bases between them. The V gene's germline CDR1 is LNHDA and CDR2 SQIVND (reference sequence). The CDR3 DNA follows: TGTGCCAGTAGCGCCGGCTACGTTGATCCCCAGCATTTT. Translated: CASSAGYVDPQHF.

This clonotype was recorded at least ten times. The chain uses TRBV2 and TRBJ1-2; no definite D call. The CDR3 contains 13 residues. V was cut by 2 bases and J by 0 bases, with 4 bases left in between. Germline V gives CDR1 SNHLY, CDR2 FYNNEI. CDR3 nucleotides: TGTGCCAGCAGTGAATATGCTAACTATGGCTACACCTTC. Translated: CASSEYANYGYTF.

For the CDR3, the DNA is TGTGCCAGCAGTGAATTAGGGCAGACCCTGTGCTCCTATAATTCACCCCTCCACTTT. This codes for CASSELGQTLCSYNSPLHF. V gene TRBV2 combines with J gene TRBJ1-6; no clear D. The CDR3 is 19 amino acids. V was shortened by 2 bases and J by 0 bases, with 17 bases between the two germline ends. Germline CDR1 reads SNHLY; CDR2 reads FYNNEI.

This clonotype was recorded at least ten times. This chain links TRBV7-2 with TRBJ2-5; 9 nucleotides agree with TRBD2. There are 17 residues in the CDR3. CDR1 is SGHTA, CDR2 FQGNSA, per germline. The junction had 15 bases not matched to a gene; V was cut back by 5 bases and J by 5 bases. The CDR3 sequence: CASSQAKIAGVVETQYF. The CDR3 nucleotides read TGTGCCAGCAGCCAAGCCAAGATAGCGGGAGTAGTGGAGACCCAGTACTTC.

This clonotype was observed many times. CDR3 sequence (DNA): TGTGCCAGCAGTTTTTCGGTGGGCGAGCAGTACTTC. Its protein product is CASSFSVGEQYF. The V call is TRBV28, the J call TRBJ2-7; D is unresolved. Germline CDR1 reads MDHEN; CDR2 reads SYDVKM. V was clipped by 3 bases and J by 6 bases, with 9 bases between them. The CDR3 spans 12 residues.

This clonotype was picked up many times. The CDR3 is CASSSTGGISPLHF. Here the CDR3 DNA reads TGTGCCAGCAGTTCGACAGGGGGGATTTCACCCCTCCACTTT. This rearrangement joins TRBV28 to TRBJ1-6, with TRBD1 identical over 9 bases. Germline CDR1 reads MDHEN; CDR2 reads SYDVKM. This CDR3 comprises 14 residues. V was clipped by 4 bases and J by 9 bases; unmatched bases: 4.

Turning to this clonotype: The DNA is omitted, as the CDR3 cannot be located on it reliably, and the CDR3 follows TCRdb's listing. The chain is built from TRBV7-9 and TRBJ2-1. Germline V gives CDR1 SEHNR, CDR2 FQNEAQ (reference sequence). Counting both end residues, the CDR3 totals 18 amino acids. CDR3 amino acids: CASSFYICSAPWGNEQFF.

This clonotype occurred many times. The chain is built from TRBV12-3 or TRBV12-4 and TRBJ1-5; D not resolved. The CDR3 is made up of 14 amino acids. Trimming cost V 5 bases and J 10 bases, with 18 bases left between them. CDR3 loop: CASSPYSPLSPQHF. The CDR3 nucleotides are TGTGCCAGCAGTCCGTACAGCCCCCTGAGCCCCCAGCATTTT.

CDR3 nucleotides: TGTGCCAGCAGCTTAGACAGGGTCAGGGGGCTAAATCAGCCCCAGCATTTT. Translating it yields CASSLDRVRGLNQPQHF. The chain uses TRBV13 and TRBJ1-5; 8 bases map to TRBD1. V lost 1 base, J lost 4 bases, and 9 bases stayed unmatched. Germline-derived CDR1 and CDR2 are PRHDT and FYEKMQ (reference sequence). This CDR3 is 17 amino acids long.

At least ten counts were recorded for this clonotype. The chain combines TRBV7-9 with TRBJ1-4; no definite D call. The CDR3 extends over 14 amino acids. Germline CDR1 SEHNR, CDR2 FQNEAQ (reference sequence). V lost 7 bases and J lost 8, with 17 bases in between. CDR3 nucleotides: TGTGCCAGCACCGTCTTTGGGGAAGGGGAAAAACTGTTTTTT. This sequence encodes CASTVFGEGEKLFF.

Concerning this clonotype itself: The germline gene is not matched at one end of the junction; a read error may be the cause. This chain connects TRBV27 to TRBJ1-6; D gene unclear. Germline assignment: CDR1 MNHEY and CDR2 SMNVEV (reference sequence). CDR3 length: 16 amino acids. DNA for the CDR3: TGTGCCATCAGTCCCCCCCGGCGGGGATCGAATTCACCCCTCCACTTT. It codes for CAISPPRRGSNSPLHF.

Notes on this clonotype: Mismatch with germline at one junction end may stem from a read error. This chain links TRBV30 with TRBJ2-7, with a possible D match to TRBD2 (6 bases). The CDR3 loop spans 13 amino acids. Germline lookup yields CDR1 GTSNPN and CDR2 SVGIG (reference sequence). DNA for the CDR3: TGTGCCTGGAGGGGGACGGGAGCCTACGCGCAGTACTTC. This codes for CAWRGTGAYAQYF.

This clonotype has at least ten counts. CDR3 sequence reads: CASSSEGNYGYTF. In DNA, the CDR3 is TGTGCCAGCAGTTCTGAGGGGAACTATGGCTACACCTTC. The chain is built from TRBV27 and TRBJ1-2; the D gene is possibly TRBD1 (5 bases). Trimming pared 4 bases from V and 2 bases from J, leaving 8 bases between. CDR1 and CDR2 from the germline V gene are MNHEY and SMNVEV (reference sequence). The CDR3 is made up of 13 amino acids.

CDR3 in DNA: TGTGCTTCCCCAGCTACACGATTTAACAATGAGCAGTTCTTC. Protein sequence: CASPATRFNNEQFF. V gene TRBV24-1 combines with J gene TRBJ2-1, with D hard to call. The CDR3 consists of 14 residues. Germline CDR1 reads KGHDR; CDR2 reads SFDVKD.

This clonotype was seen repeatedly, ten times or more. The V and J genes are TRBV2 and TRBJ2-1; the match to TRBD2 covers 12 bases. Germline CDR1 reads SNHLY; CDR2 reads FYNNEI. The CDR3 spans 19 residues. Losses at the gene ends were 5 bases for V and 4 bases for J; bases not matched to a gene: 15. CDR3 sequence: CASSIRNPGLAGPYNEQFF. Written as DNA, the CDR3 is TGTGCCAGCAGTATACGAAATCCGGGACTAGCGGGTCCTTACAATGAGCAGTTCTTC.

A word on this clonotype: A clone one base away is much larger, so this may be a read error. The rearrangement uses TRBV12-3 or TRBV12-4 and TRBJ1-2; D uncertain. This CDR3 has 15 residues. V lost 3 bases and J lost 5, with 16 bases in between. Written as DNA, the CDR3 is TGTGCCAGCAGTTTCTCGGGCAGACAACCATATGGCTACACCTTC. Its translation: CASSFSGRQPYGYTF.

About this clonotype: Its ends do not fully match the called genes, so a read error is possible. The chain is built from TRBV7-9 and TRBJ1-4, with D uncertain. The CDR3 is made up of 15 amino acids. CDR1 and CDR2 (germline): SEHNR, FQNEAQ (reference sequence). As DNA, the CDR3 is TGTGCCAGTAGCTTAAGTGAGACAACTAATGAAAAACTGTTTTTT. The encoded protein is CASSLSETTNEKLFF.

This CDR3 is CASSHGRTNQPQHF. CDR3 DNA: TGTGCCAGCAGTCACGGAAGGACCAATCAGCCCCAGCATTTT. The chain carries TRBV6-5 and TRBJ1-5; no clear D. The CDR3 is made up of 14 amino acids. Trimming took 5 bases from V and 3 from J, leaving 11 bases between them. Germline values: CDR1 MNHEY, CDR2 SVGAGI.